This T cell receptor (beta chain) was found in a study of blood T cell repertoires in COVID-19. The wider study: There were acute and convalescent COVID-19 samples, and they came from the United States, Italy and Spain. T cells, B-cell-depleted T cells, or PBMCs supplied cDNA or gDNA.

In the original workflow: Reference gene primer amplification yielded estimated nucleated cell counts. Method: immunoSEQ multiplex PCR; TCRdb's copy keeps in-frame clones and lacks some. V, J and clone size were drawn from that table, and D and trimming were deduced from the DNA. The sample comprises about 79,000 clones, more than 85% of which are singletons, and about 14% rests with the top ten. The CDR3 length is 15 residues. Trimming removed 2 bases at V and 0 bases at J, with 8 bases between. Germline V CDR1 and CDR2: MDHEN, SYDVKM. This TCR came from a man between 65 and 85 years old with active or convalescent COVID-19. J is TRBJ1-3 and V is TRBV28; D unresolved. The sequencing sample was made of peripheral blood. The CDR3 nucleotides are TGTGCCAGCAGTTTAGACATATACTCTGGAAACACCATATATTTT. Amino acids: CASSLDIYSGNTIYF. Full variable domain (missing parts from reference TRBV28 and TRBJ1-3): DVKVTQSSRYLVKRTGEKVFLECVQDMDHENMFWYRQDPGLGLRLIYFSYDVKMKEKGDIPEGYSVSREKKERFSLILESASTNQTSMYLCASSLDIYSGNTIYFGEGSWLTVV.